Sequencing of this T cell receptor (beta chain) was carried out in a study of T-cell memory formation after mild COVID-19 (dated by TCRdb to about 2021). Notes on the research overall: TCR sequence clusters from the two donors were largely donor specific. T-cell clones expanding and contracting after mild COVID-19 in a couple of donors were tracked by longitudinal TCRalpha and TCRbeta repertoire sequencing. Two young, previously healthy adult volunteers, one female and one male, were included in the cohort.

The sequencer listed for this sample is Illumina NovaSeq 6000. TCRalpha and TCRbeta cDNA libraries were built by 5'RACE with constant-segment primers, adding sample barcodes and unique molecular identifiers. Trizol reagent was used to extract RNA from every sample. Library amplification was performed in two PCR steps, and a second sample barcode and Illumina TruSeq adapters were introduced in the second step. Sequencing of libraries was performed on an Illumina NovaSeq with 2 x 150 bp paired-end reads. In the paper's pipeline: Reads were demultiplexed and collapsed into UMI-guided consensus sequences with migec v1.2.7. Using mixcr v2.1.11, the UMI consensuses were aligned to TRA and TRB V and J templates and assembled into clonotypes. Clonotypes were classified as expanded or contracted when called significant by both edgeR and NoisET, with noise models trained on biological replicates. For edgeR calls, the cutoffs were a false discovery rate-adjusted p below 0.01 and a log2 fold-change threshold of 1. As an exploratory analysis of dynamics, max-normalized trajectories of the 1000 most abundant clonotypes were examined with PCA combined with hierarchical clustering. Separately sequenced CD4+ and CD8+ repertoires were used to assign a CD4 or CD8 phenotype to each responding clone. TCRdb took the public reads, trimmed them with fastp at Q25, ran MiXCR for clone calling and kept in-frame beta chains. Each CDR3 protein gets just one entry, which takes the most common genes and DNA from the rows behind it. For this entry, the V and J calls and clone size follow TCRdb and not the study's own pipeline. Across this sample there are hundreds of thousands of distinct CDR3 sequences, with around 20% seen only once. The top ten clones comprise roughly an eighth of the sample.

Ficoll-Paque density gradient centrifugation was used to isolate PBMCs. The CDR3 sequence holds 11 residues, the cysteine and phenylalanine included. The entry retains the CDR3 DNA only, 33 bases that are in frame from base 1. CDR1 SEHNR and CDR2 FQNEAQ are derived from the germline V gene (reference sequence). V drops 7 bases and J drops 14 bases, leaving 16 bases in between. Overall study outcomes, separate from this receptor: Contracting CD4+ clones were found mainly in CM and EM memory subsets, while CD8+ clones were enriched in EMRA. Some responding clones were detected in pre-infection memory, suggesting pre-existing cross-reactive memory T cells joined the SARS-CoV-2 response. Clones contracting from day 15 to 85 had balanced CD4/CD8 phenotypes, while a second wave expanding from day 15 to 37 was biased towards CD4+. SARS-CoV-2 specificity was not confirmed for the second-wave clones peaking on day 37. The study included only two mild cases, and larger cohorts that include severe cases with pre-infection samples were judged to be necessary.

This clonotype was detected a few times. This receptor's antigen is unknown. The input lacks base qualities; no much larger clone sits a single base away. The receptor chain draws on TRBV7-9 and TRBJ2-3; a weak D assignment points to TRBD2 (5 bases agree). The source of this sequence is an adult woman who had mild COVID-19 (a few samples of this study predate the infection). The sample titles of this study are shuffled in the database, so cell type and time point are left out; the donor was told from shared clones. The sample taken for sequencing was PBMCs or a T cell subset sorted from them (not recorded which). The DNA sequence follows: TGTGCCAGCACCCCGGACTCAAATCCGTATTTT. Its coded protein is CASTPDSNPYF.